This T cell receptor beta chain was recorded in a study of T cells in Graves' hyperthyroidism and ophthalmopathy. The overall study: Peripheral blood was drawn at first diagnosis, prior to all treatment. Notes on the study in general: A model using 13 V-J features told ophthalmopathy apart from stable hyperthyroidism. Within blood appeared most thyroid clonotypes that had expanded above 0.001.

Any patient presenting with uncontrolled infection, other autoimmune disease, pregnancy or lactation was left out. There were TCR beta CDR3 regions amplified from RNA transcripts. HTBI primers were the set used in a first-round RT-PCR of the TCR CDR3. One entry per CDR3 protein results from TCRdb running MiXCR on the multiplex PCR reads. The sample holds over 500,000 distinct CDR3 sequences; around 16% are singletons and the top ten take 25% to 30%. This clonotype showed up just a few times. Its antigen remains unknown. The CDR3 length is 14 residues. V lost 3 bases to trimming and J lost 4 bases, with 15 bases between them. Germline CDR1 is DFQATT and CDR2 is SNEGSKA (reference sequence).

The clonotype comes from a woman under 40 with Graves' ophthalmopathy. The sequencing input was blood. The chain couples TRBV20-1 to TRBJ2-5; D is uncertain. CDR3 in amino acids: CSASEDQVRETQYF. The CDR3 DNA is TGCAGTGCTAGTGAAGATCAGGTTCGAGAGACCCAGTACTTC.